The rows below give T cell receptor beta chains drawn from one sample of a study of T cell responses to AZD1222 COVID-19 vaccine. Only in-frame clones appear in the TCRdb table, and some are missing; sequencing was by immunoSEQ multiplex PCR. The data contain some 120,000 clones, 87% of them singletons. This material consisted of peripheral blood, taken on day 0 of AZD1222 vaccination. These receptor sequences come from an adult in good health. Each CDR3 is given with its conserved first and last residue. Fields, in order: V gene, D gene, J gene, clone size, CDR3 DNA, CDR3 protein. D genes are given only for firm matches. Clone size is shown for a subset of rows, as once, few, many or a class of expanded clone.

v_call: TRBV5-4; d_call: TRBD2; j_call: TRBJ2-5; clone_size: NA; cdr3_nt: TGTGCCAGCAGCGCGGGACTAGCGGGAGAGACCCAGTACTTC; cdr3_aa: CASSAGLAGETQYF
v_call: TRBV6-2/TRBV6-3; d_call: NA; j_call: TRBJ1-2; clone_size: few; cdr3_nt: TGTGCCAGCAGTTACTCGGGCAGTACTAACTATGGCTACACCTTC; cdr3_aa: CASSYSGSTNYGYTF
v_call: TRBV9; d_call: NA; j_call: TRBJ1-5; clone_size: NA; cdr3_nt: TGTGCCAGCAGAGCAGTGGGGCAGCCCCAGCATTTT; cdr3_aa: CASRAVGQPQHF
v_call: TRBV6-1; d_call: NA; j_call: TRBJ2-2; clone_size: NA; cdr3_nt: TGTGCCAGCAGTGAAGCGGCGCAGGGGAACACCGGGGAGCTGTTTTTT; cdr3_aa: CASSEAAQGNTGELFF
v_call: TRBV4-1; d_call: TRBD1; j_call: TRBJ1-1; clone_size: NA; cdr3_nt: TGCGCCAGCAGCCAAGCGCAGGGGGAGAACACTGAAGCTTTCTTT; cdr3_aa: CASSQAQGENTEAFF
v_call: TRBV5-4; d_call: TRBD1; j_call: TRBJ1-1; clone_size: NA; cdr3_nt: TGTGCCAGCAGCTATGACAGGGGTCGTAGTGAAGCTTTCTTT; cdr3_aa: CASSYDRGRSEAFF
v_call: TRBV5-1; d_call: NA; j_call: TRBJ1-2; clone_size: NA; cdr3_nt: TGCGCCAGCAGCTTGGCGGAGGGCAGCCACACCTTC; cdr3_aa: CASSLAEGSHTF
v_call: TRBV4-2; d_call: NA; j_call: TRBJ2-7; clone_size: NA; cdr3_nt: TGTGCCAGCAGCCAAATCGGCAGGGAACCCTACGAGCAGTACTTC; cdr3_aa: CASSQIGREPYEQYF
v_call: TRBV15; d_call: TRBD2; j_call: TRBJ2-1; clone_size: NA; cdr3_nt: TGTGCCACCAGCAGAGATCGACTAGCGGGAGATATGTTCTTC; cdr3_aa: CATSRDRLAGDMFF
v_call: TRBV2; d_call: TRBD1; j_call: TRBJ1-1; clone_size: NA; cdr3_nt: TGTGCCAGCAGGGGCGGGACAGGCTACATGAACACTGAAGCTTTCTTT; cdr3_aa: CASRGGTGYMNTEAFF
v_call: TRBV10-2; d_call: TRBD1; j_call: TRBJ2-2; clone_size: few; cdr3_nt: TGCGCCAGCGGGACAGGGGTTAACACCGGGGAGCTGTTTTTT; cdr3_aa: CASGTGVNTGELFF
v_call: TRBV30; d_call: TRBD1; j_call: TRBJ2-2; clone_size: NA; cdr3_nt: TGTGCCTGGACCGTGACAGGGTACACCGGGGAGCTGTTTTTT; cdr3_aa: CAWTVTGYTGELFF
v_call: TRBV24-1; d_call: NA; j_call: TRBJ1-5; clone_size: NA; cdr3_nt: TGTGCCACCAGTTCGTGGGGCAATCAGCCCCAGCATTTT; cdr3_aa: CATSSWGNQPQHF
v_call: TRBV6-5; d_call: NA; j_call: TRBJ1-4; clone_size: NA; cdr3_nt: TGTGCCAGCAGTTACTCGGGAGCAACTAATGAAAAACTGTTTTTT; cdr3_aa: CASSYSGATNEKLFF
v_call: TRBV15; d_call: NA; j_call: TRBJ2-6; clone_size: NA; cdr3_nt: TGTGCCACCAGCAGGTCCAGGGTTAGGGTCGGGGCCAACGTCCTGACTTTC; cdr3_aa: CATSRSRVRVGANVLTF
v_call: TRBV5-1; d_call: TRBD2; j_call: TRBJ2-2; clone_size: NA; cdr3_nt: TGCGCCAGCAGCTTGTGGGCTAGCGGGGCCGGGGAGCTGTTTTTT; cdr3_aa: CASSLWASGAGELFF
v_call: TRBV4-2; d_call: NA; j_call: TRBJ2-2; clone_size: few; cdr3_nt: TGTGCCAGCAGCCAAGAGTTGGACAGGGTTAGCGGGACCGGGGAGCTGTTTTTT; cdr3_aa: CASSQELDRVSGTGELFF
v_call: TRBV3-1/TRBV3-2; d_call: TRBD2; j_call: TRBJ2-3; clone_size: NA; cdr3_nt: TGTGCCAGCAGCTTCCGTCGGACTAGCGGGGATACGCAGTATTTT; cdr3_aa: CASSFRRTSGDTQYF
v_call: TRBV3-1/TRBV3-2; d_call: TRBD2; j_call: TRBJ2-3; clone_size: NA; cdr3_nt: TGTGCCAGCAGCCGCGGACTAGCGGGGGAGCCGTGGGATACGCAGTATTTT; cdr3_aa: CASSRGLAGEPWDTQYF
v_call: TRBV3-1/TRBV3-2; d_call: TRBD1; j_call: TRBJ1-5; clone_size: NA; cdr3_nt: TGTGCCAGCAGCCAAACCACAGGGGCCCAGCCCCAGCATTTT; cdr3_aa: CASSQTTGAQPQHF
v_call: TRBV7-6; d_call: NA; j_call: TRBJ2-2; clone_size: NA; cdr3_nt: TGTGCCAGCAGCCGAGTGGGACAGACTAGCACCGGGGAGCTGTTTTTT; cdr3_aa: CASSRVGQTSTGELFF
v_call: TRBV19; d_call: NA; j_call: TRBJ1-2; clone_size: NA; cdr3_nt: TGTGCCAGTAGTAGTGAGGGGGTCACCTACTATGGCTACACCTTC; cdr3_aa: CASSSEGVTYYGYTF
v_call: TRBV6-4; d_call: TRBD2; j_call: TRBJ2-3; clone_size: NA; cdr3_nt: TGTGCCAGCAGTATCGGGACTAGCGGGACAGATACGCAGTATTTT; cdr3_aa: CASSIGTSGTDTQYF
v_call: TRBV4-2; d_call: TRBD1; j_call: TRBJ1-6; clone_size: NA; cdr3_nt: TGTGCCAGCAGCCAATCTCACGGGACAGTTGTTTCACCCCTCCACTTT; cdr3_aa: CASSQSHGTVVSPLHF
v_call: TRBV5-1; d_call: NA; j_call: TRBJ2-1; clone_size: NA; cdr3_nt: TGCGCCAGCAGCTTGGGACTGCCCAATGAGCAGTTCTTC; cdr3_aa: CASSLGLPNEQFF
v_call: TRBV7-9; d_call: TRBD2; j_call: TRBJ2-7; clone_size: NA; cdr3_nt: TGTGCCAGCAGCGAAGAGGGACTAGCCTACGTCTACGAGCAGTACTTC; cdr3_aa: CASSEEGLAYVYEQYF